This TCR beta chain was captured in a study of T cell repertoires in cytomegalovirus infection. Background on the study: Indications of both CMV infection and matching HLA type were provided by public TCR beta signatures.

About this clonotype: Antigen unknown.

General observations from the study: The study found HLA-C-restricted CMV-specific TCR beta clonotypes dominating the ex vivo response. Public TCR beta family frequency separated CMV-and-HLA carriers, including in an independent cohort.

TCRdb used MiXCR to reprocess the reads, holding one entry per CDR3 protein. The sample carries 120,000 to 150,000 distinct CDR3 sequences, about 6.3% recorded once. V lost 2 bases, J lost 7 bases, and 21 bases lay in between. Germline V lookup: CDR1 DFQATT, CDR2 SNEGSKA (reference sequence). This CDR3 is 16 amino acids long. Specimen: PBMCs. The chain employs TRBV20-1 and TRBJ2-1; a weak D match, TRBD2 (6 bases). The sequence was collected from a human donor in good health (CMV status not recorded). Some clones in this sample may be carry-over from other donors' samples. The CDR3 protein is CSARRDWRGDRNEQFF. Written as DNA, the CDR3 is TGCAGTGCTAGAAGGGACTGGCGGGGTGATAGGAATGAGCAGTTCTTC.